A selection of T cell receptor beta chains follows, all from one sample in a study of blood T cell repertoires in COVID-19. Method: immunoSEQ multiplex PCR; TCRdb's copy keeps in-frame clones and lacks some. The repertoire holds around 190,000 clones, approximately 86% seen once, with 7% to 10% in the top ten. Specimen: peripheral blood. The source of these receptors is a man aged 50-60 years with active or convalescent COVID-19. The CDR3 runs from the conserved cysteine through the conserved F or W. The order of the fields is V gene, clone size, CDR3 length, J gene, D gene, CDR3 DNA, CDR3 protein. A D gene is named only where the DNA matches it firmly. Expanded clones are given a class, and other clones once, few, many or no size at all.

>TRBV19|.|17|TRBJ1-5|.
TGTGCCAGTAGTATCCTAGGTGTGGTCGGGTACAATCAGCCCCAGCATTTT
CASSILGVVGYNQPQHF
>TRBV29-1|.|12|TRBJ2-1|TRBD2
TGCAGCGTTGCGAGCGGGAGTTATGAGCAGTTCTTC
CSVASGSYEQFF
>TRBV6-5|.|12|TRBJ2-7|TRBD2
TGTGCCAGCAGTCTTCTAGCGGGTGAGCAGTACTTC
CASSLLAGEQYF
>TRBV6-5|many|16|TRBJ2-1|.
TGTGCCAGCAGTTACTCGATGGCGGGCTCCTACAATGAGCAGTTCTTC
CASSYSMAGSYNEQFF
>TRBV6-5|.|16|TRBJ2-1|TRBD1
TGTGCCAGCAGTTACTCGGAGGGACAGGGGAATTATGAGCAGTTCTTC
CASSYSEGQGNYEQFF
>TRBV4-1|.|17|TRBJ2-7|.
TGCGCCAGCAGCCAAGCCCCCAGAGCCACTACCCTTTACGAGCAGTACTTC
CASSQAPRATTLYEQYF
>TRBV11-2|.|16|TRBJ1-2|.
TGTGCCAGCAGCTCCCTAGGGGCAGCTTCGGGCTATGGCTACACCTTC
CASSSLGAASGYGYTF
>TRBV2|.|14|TRBJ1-5|.
TGTGCCAGCAGTGAAAGCTATAGCAATCAGCCCCAGCATTTT
CASSESYSNQPQHF
>TRBV5-1|.|15|TRBJ1-2|.
TGCGCCAGCAGCTTCGGGGGAGCGGAGTCGGATGGCTACACCTTC
CASSFGGAESDGYTF
>TRBV7-6|.|18|TRBJ2-5|TRBD2
TGTGCCAGCAGCTCACAACCGGGACTAGCGGGAAATGGAGAGACCCAGTACTTC
CASSSQPGLAGNGETQYF
>TRBV7-3|.|15|TRBJ2-7|TRBD2
TGTGCCAGCAGCTTAAATTCACTAGCGGGGGCCGAGCAGTACTTC
CASSLNSLAGAEQYF
>TRBV5-5|.|14|TRBJ1-5|TRBD1
TGTGCCAGCAGCTTGACAGGGGGCAATCAGCCCCAGCATTTT
CASSLTGGNQPQHF
>TRBV5-1|.|15|TRBJ2-1|.
TGCGCCAGCAGCTTGGAGAGGAGCTCCTACAATGAGCAGTTCTTC
CASSLERSSYNEQFF
>TRBV19|.|15|TRBJ2-4|.
TGTGCCAGTAGTATAGTGGCAGGGCCTGGGGACATTCAGTACTTC
CASSIVAGPGDIQYF
>TRBV6-5|.|15|TRBJ2-1|.
TGTGCCAGCAGTTACTCGGCAGGGGGAGGCAATGAGCAGTTCTTC
CASSYSAGGGNEQFF
>TRBV9|.|16|TRBJ2-2|TRBD2
TGTGCCAGCAGCGTTTCTAGCGGGGTAAACACCGGGGAGCTGTTTTTT
CASSVSSGVNTGELFF
>TRBV5-1|few|16|TRBJ2-2|TRBD2
TGCGCCAGCAGACCTGCGGGGGGTCCGAACACCGGGGAGCTGTTTTTT
CASRPAGGPNTGELFF
>TRBV27|once|14|TRBJ1-2|.
TGTGCCAGCAGTTTATCGGAGGGGAGCTATGGCTACACCTTC
CASSLSEGSYGYTF
>TRBV5-1|.|16|TRBJ2-1|TRBD2
TGCGCCAGCAGCACCACTAGCGGGGGGGCCAACAATGAGCAGTTCTTC
CASSTTSGGANNEQFF
>TRBV6-5|.|15|TRBJ2-5|.
TGTGCCAGCAGCGACCTAGCGTTACAAAGGGAGACCCAGTACTTC
CASSDLALQRETQYF
>TRBV24-1|.|17|TRBJ2-1|TRBD2
TGTGCCACCAGTGATTCGCCGGGACTAGCGGAATACAATGAGCAGTTCTTC
CATSDSPGLAEYNEQFF
>TRBV29-1|.|11|TRBJ2-7|.
TGCAGCGTGGCAACAGGGTTCGAGCAGTACTTC
CSVATGFEQYF
>TRBV19|.|12|TRBJ2-1|.
TGTGCCAGTAGTAACCAGTACAATGAGCAGTTCTTC
CASSNQYNEQFF
>TRBV28|.|12|TRBJ2-7|TRBD1
TGTGCCAGCGCCAGGGGGTCCTACGAGCAGTACTTC
CASARGSYEQYF
>TRBV7-6|few|15|TRBJ2-7|.
TGTGCCAGCAGCCTAGCACGGGGGAGCTCCTACGAGCAGTACTTC
CASSLARGSSYEQYF
>TRBV30|.|14|TRBJ2-7|.
TGTGCCTGGAGTGTGCAGGGGCGACACTACGAGCAGTACTTC
CAWSVQGRHYEQYF
>TRBV7-9|.|15|TRBJ2-5|TRBD2
TGTGCCAGCAGCATGACTAGCGGGAGTCGGGAGACCCAGTACTTC
CASSMTSGSRETQYF
>TRBV7-3|.|15|TRBJ2-3|.
TGTGCCAGCAGCTTAGGAGGGGAAGACACAGATACGCAGTATTTT
CASSLGGEDTDTQYF
>TRBV4-2|.|17|TRBJ1-2|.
TGTGCCAGCAGCCCTCAGCGGGCGGAAGGAGTCCTCTATGGCTACACCTTC
CASSPQRAEGVLYGYTF
>TRBV4-3|.|16|TRBJ1-5|.
TGCGCCAGCAGCCAAGATTGGGGGGTGGGCAATCAGCCCCAGCATTTT
CASSQDWGVGNQPQHF
>TRBV27|.|19|TRBJ2-6|.
TGTGCCAGCAGTTTCCGACAAACAGGAAACAGCTCTGGGGCCAACGTCCTGACTTTC
CASSFRQTGNSSGANVLTF
>TRBV9|.|14|TRBJ2-5|TRBD2
TGTGCCAGCAGCACCCGTGCGGGGGGAGAGACCCAGTACTTC
CASSTRAGGETQYF
>TRBV28|.|12|TRBJ1-2|.
TGTGCCAGCAGTGGACAGTACTATGGCTACACCTTC
CASSGQYYGYTF
>TRBV10-3|.|18|TRBJ1-5|TRBD1
TGTGCCATCAGTGAGTCAGGCCTGAACAGGGGCATGAATCAGCCCCAGCATTTT
CAISESGLNRGMNQPQHF
>TRBV6-2/TRBV6-3|.|16|TRBJ2-4|.
TGTGCCAGCAGTTCAGACAGGACCGAAGCCAAAAACATTCAGTACTTC
CASSSDRTEAKNIQYF
>TRBV6-2/TRBV6-3|few|19|TRBJ2-1|.
TGTGCCAGCAGTTACGCGGGGACAGGGGTAGCGGGGGTCTACAATGAGCAGTTCTTC
CASSYAGTGVAGVYNEQFF
>TRBV24-1|.|15|TRBJ2-3|TRBD1
TGTGCCACCAGTGATTCCCTGACAGGGGCAGATACGCAGTATTTT
CATSDSLTGADTQYF
>TRBV19|.|14|TRBJ1-2|.
TGTGCCACAAGGGACTCAACACACCCAATTGGCTACACCTTC
CATRDSTHPIGYTF
>TRBV29-1|.|13|TRBJ1-5|TRBD1
TGCAGCGTGGGACAGGGCATAAATCAGCCCCAGCATTTT
CSVGQGINQPQHF
>TRBV6-5|.|14|TRBJ1-6|.
TGTGCCAGCAGTAGGACAAAATATAATTCACCCCTCCACTTT
CASSRTKYNSPLHF
>TRBV5-6|.|16|TRBJ1-5|TRBD1
TGTGCCACCCCGGGACAGGATGGGAAGAGCAATCAGCCCCAGCATTTT
CATPGQDGKSNQPQHF
>TRBV6-5|.|15|TRBJ2-7|TRBD2
TGTGCCAGCAGCTTGAGGACTAGCGGCTTATACGAGCAGTACTTC
CASSLRTSGLYEQYF
>TRBV7-7|.|14|TRBJ2-7|.
TGTGCCAGCAGCTTAGGAGGCCCTGGATCCCAGCAGTACTTC
CASSLGGPGSQQYF
>TRBV12-3/TRBV12-4|.|13|TRBJ2-7|TRBD1
TGTGCCAGCAGTCTCGGACAGGGGCGGAAAGGGTACTTC
CASSLGQGRKGYF
>TRBV10-1|.|19|TRBJ2-2|TRBD2
TGCGCCAGCAGTGCGCCCCCGGGACTAGCGGGAGGGATCACCGGGGAGCTGTTTTTT
CASSAPPGLAGGITGELFF
>TRBV28|.|11|TRBJ1-1|.
TGTGCCAGCAGTTTAGGGAGACAAGCTTTCTTT
CASSLGRQAFF
>TRBV28|.|13|TRBJ1-1|TRBD1
TGTGCCATAACAGGGGGGGTGAACACTGAAGCTTTCTTT
CAITGGVNTEAFF
>TRBV4-3|.|18|TRBJ2-3|.
TGCGCCAGCAGCCAAGTCGCGGGACTCTCAAGACGTTCGGATACGCAGTATTTT
CASSQVAGLSRRSDTQYF
>TRBV12-5|.|13|TRBJ1-4|TRBD1
TGTGCTAGTGGTCAGGGACAGAATGAAAAACTGTTTTTT
CASGQGQNEKLFF
>TRBV5-4|.|14|TRBJ1-4|.
TGTGCCAGCAGCTCGACAACAACTAATGAAAAACTGTTTTTT
CASSSTTTNEKLFF
>TRBV5-6|once|16|TRBJ1-3|.
TGTGCCAGCAGCTCTCAGGGGTCCCTCTCTGGAAACACCATATATTTT
CASSSQGSLSGNTIYF
>TRBV7-6|.|13|TRBJ1-4|.
TGTGCCAGCAGCACAGACACTGGCGAAAAACTGTTTTTT
CASSTDTGEKLFF
>TRBV3-1/TRBV3-2|.|13|TRBJ1-5|.
TGTGCCAGCAAACAGGGAATTCCTCAGCCCCAGCATTTT
CASKQGIPQPQHF
>TRBV6-1|.|14|TRBJ2-1|TRBD1
TGTGCCAGCAGTGAGTGGGACAGGGAGTATGAGCAGTTCTTC
CASSEWDREYEQFF
>TRBV4-2|.|17|TRBJ1-2|TRBD1
TGTGCCAGCAGCCAAGGGACAGGGGCCCCCTCCAACTATGGCTACACCTTC
CASSQGTGAPSNYGYTF
>TRBV7-9|.|11|TRBJ1-1|.
TGTGCCAGCAGCTTCGGGACTGAAGCTTTCTTT
CASSFGTEAFF
>TRBV4-1|.|17|TRBJ1-5|.
TGCGCCAGCAGCCAGATGGGGAGGAAGGGTGCCAATCAGCCCCAGCATTTT
CASSQMGRKGANQPQHF
>TRBV5-4|few|12|TRBJ1-1|.
TGTGCCAGCAGCTCAGGGAACACTGAAGCTTTCTTT
CASSSGNTEAFF
>TRBV6-2/TRBV6-3|once|18|TRBJ2-7|.
TGTGCCAGCAGTTACTCGTGGGAAATGCGGGGTCTATTATACGAGCAGTACTTC
CASSYSWEMRGLLYEQYF
>TRBV5-1|.|14|TRBJ2-3|.
TGCGCCAGCAGCCCCGAGCGGGTCACAGATACGCAGTATTTT
CASSPERVTDTQYF